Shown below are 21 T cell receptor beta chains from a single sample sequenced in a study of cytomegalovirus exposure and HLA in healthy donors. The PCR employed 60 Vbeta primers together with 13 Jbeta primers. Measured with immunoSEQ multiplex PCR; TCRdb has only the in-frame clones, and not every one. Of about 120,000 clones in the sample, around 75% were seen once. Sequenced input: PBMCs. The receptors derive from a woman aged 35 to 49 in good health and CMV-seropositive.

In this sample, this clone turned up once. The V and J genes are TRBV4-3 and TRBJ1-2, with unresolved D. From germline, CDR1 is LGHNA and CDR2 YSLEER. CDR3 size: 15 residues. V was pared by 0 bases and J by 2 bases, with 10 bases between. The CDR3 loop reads CASSQDEGTNYGYTF. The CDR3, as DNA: TGCGCCAGCAGCCAAGACGAGGGAACCAACTATGGCTACACCTTC.

The CDR3 loop reads CASSGKGFNPYGYTF. CDR3 DNA sequence: TGTGCCAGCAGTGGGAAGGGGTTTAATCCCTATGGCTACACCTTC. This sequence joins TRBV6-4 and TRBJ1-2, with D tentatively TRBD1 (5 bases). CDR1 and CDR2 (germline): MRHNA, SNTAGT. The CDR3 loop spans 15 amino acids. V was trimmed by 4 bases and J by 4 bases, leaving 16 bases between them.

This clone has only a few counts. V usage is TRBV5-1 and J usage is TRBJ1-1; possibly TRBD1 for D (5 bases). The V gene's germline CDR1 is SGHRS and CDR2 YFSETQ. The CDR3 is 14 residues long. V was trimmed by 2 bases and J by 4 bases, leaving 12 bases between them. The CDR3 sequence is CASSFRGGGTEAFF. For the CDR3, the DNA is TGCGCCAGCAGCTTTCGGGGGGGTGGCACTGAAGCTTTCTTT.

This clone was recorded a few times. Here the CDR3 reads CASRDTGGSNEQYF. The CDR3 nucleotides are TGTGCCAGCAGGGATACAGGGGGATCGAACGAGCAGTACTTC. This chain uses TRBV6-1 with TRBJ2-5, with 8 bases aligning to TRBD1. The assigned J gene may be wrong: the sequence end matches TRBJ2-7 better. This CDR3 spans 14 amino acids. Germline CDR1 is MNHNS and CDR2 is SASEGT.

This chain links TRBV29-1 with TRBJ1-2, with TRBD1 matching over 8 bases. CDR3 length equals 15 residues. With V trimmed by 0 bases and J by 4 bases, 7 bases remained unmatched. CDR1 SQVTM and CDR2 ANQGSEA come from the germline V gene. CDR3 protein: CSVEDEAGGLYGYTF. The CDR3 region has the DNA TGCAGCGTTGAAGATGAGGCAGGGGGCCTCTATGGCTACACCTTC.

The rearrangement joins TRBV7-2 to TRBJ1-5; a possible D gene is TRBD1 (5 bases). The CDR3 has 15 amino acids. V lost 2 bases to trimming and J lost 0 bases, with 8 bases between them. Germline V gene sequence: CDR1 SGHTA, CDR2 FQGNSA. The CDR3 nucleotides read TGTGCCAGCAGCTTATACGGACATAGCAATCAGCCCCAGCATTTT. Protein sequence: CASSLYGHSNQPQHF.

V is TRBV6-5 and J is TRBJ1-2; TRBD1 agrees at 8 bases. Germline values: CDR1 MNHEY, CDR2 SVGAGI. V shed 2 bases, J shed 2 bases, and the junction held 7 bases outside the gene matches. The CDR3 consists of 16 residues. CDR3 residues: CASSYTDRATNYGYTF. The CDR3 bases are TGTGCCAGCAGTTACACGGACAGGGCGACCAACTATGGCTACACCTTC.

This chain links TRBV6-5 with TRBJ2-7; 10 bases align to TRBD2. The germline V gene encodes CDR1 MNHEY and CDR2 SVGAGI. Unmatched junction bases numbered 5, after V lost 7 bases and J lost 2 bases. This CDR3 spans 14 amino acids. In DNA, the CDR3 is TGTGCCAGCACGCCAAGCGGGAGGGCCTACGAGCAGTACTTC. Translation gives CASTPSGRAYEQYF.

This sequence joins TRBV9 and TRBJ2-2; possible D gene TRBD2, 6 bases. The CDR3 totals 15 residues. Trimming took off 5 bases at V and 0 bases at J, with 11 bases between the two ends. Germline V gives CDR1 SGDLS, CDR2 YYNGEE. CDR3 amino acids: CASRGGDPNTGELFF. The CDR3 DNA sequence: TGTGCCAGCAGGGGAGGTGACCCGAACACCGGGGAGCTGTTTTTT.

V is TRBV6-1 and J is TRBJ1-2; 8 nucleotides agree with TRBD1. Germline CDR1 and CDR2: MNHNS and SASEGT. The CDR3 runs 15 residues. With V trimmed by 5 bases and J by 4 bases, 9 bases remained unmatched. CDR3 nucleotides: TGTGCCAGCAGTCCCCAGACAGGGGCTGGCTATGGCTACACCTTC. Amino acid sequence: CASSPQTGAGYGYTF.

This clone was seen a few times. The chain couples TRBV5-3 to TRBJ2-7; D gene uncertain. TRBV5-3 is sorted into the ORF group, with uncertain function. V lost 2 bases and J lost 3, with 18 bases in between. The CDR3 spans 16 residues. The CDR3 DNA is TGTGCCAGAAGCTTAGGCAGCGAGTCCTTTCGCTACGAGCAGTACTTC. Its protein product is CARSLGSESFRYEQYF.

Written as DNA, the CDR3 is TGCGCCAGCAGCTTGTGGCAAAATGGCTACACCTTC. Encoded protein: CASSLWQNGYTF. This chain uses TRBV5-1 with TRBJ1-2; D gene uncertain. Trimming took 1 base from V and 6 from J, leaving 7 bases between them. This CDR3 comprises 12 residues. Germline V CDR1 and CDR2: SGHRS, YFSETQ.

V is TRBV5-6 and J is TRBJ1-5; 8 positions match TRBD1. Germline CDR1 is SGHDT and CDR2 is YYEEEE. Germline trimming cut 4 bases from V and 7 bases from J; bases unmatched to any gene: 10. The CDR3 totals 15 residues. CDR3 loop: CASSGPGQVAQPQHF. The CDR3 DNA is TGTGCCAGCAGCGGTCCGGGACAGGTCGCCCAGCCCCAGCATTTT.

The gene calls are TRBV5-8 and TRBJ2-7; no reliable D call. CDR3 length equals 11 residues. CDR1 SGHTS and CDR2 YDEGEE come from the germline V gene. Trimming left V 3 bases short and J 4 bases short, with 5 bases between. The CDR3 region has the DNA TGTGCCAGCAGCTCTCTTTACGAGCAGTACTTC. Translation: CASSSLYEQYF.

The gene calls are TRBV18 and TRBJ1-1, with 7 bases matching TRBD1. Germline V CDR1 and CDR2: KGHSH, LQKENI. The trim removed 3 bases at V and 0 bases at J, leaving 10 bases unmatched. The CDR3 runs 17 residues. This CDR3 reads CASSPPMGQSMNTEAFF. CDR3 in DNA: TGTGCCAGCTCACCCCCAATGGGACAGTCCATGAACACTGAAGCTTTCTTT.

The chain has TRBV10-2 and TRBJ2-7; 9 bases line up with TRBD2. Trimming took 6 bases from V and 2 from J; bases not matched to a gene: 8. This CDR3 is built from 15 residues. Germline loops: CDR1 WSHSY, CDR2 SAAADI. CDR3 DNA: TGCGCCAGCAGGGAGGCGGGGGGGAAAACCTACGAGCAGTACTTC. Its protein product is CASREAGGKTYEQYF.

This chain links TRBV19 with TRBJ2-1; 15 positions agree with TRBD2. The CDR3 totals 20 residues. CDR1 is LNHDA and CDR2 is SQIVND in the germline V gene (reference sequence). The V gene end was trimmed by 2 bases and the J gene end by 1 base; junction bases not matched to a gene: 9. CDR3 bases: TGTGCCAGTAGTATAAGGGTCGGACTAGCGGGGGGGCGATCCTACAATGAGCAGTTCTTC. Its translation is CASSIRVGLAGGRSYNEQFF.

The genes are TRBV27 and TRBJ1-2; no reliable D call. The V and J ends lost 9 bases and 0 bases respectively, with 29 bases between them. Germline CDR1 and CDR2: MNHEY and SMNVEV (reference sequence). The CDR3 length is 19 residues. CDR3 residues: CARREVNHSPEETNYGYTF. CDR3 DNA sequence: TGTGCCAGACGGGAGGTCAACCACTCCCCTGAGGAAACTAACTATGGCTACACCTTC.

CDR3 nucleotides: TGCGCCAGCAGCGTGGGGATAGCGGGAAGGGGCTACGAGCAGTACTTC. Residues: CASSVGIAGRGYEQYF. This sequence joins TRBV5-1 and TRBJ2-7; 8 positions agree with TRBD2. The CDR3 totals 16 residues. The germline V gene encodes CDR1 SGHRS and CDR2 YFSETQ. The V gene end was trimmed by 4 bases and the J gene end by 3 bases; junction bases not matched to a gene: 12.

The CDR3 nucleotides read TGCGCCAGCAGCTTTCGGGGGGCCGGAGACGGGGTTACCTACGAGCAGTACTTC. Translating it yields CASSFRGAGDGVTYEQYF. The rearrangement uses TRBV5-1 and TRBJ2-7, with a weak D call TRBD2 (7 bases). The CDR3 length is 18 residues. Per germline, CDR1 SGHRS and CDR2 YFSETQ. Trimming cost V 2 bases and J 2 bases, with 23 bases left between them.

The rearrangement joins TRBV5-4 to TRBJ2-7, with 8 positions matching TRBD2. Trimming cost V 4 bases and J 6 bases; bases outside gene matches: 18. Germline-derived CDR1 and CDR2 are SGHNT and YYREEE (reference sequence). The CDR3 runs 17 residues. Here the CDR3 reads CASSPLTSGTRGSEQYF. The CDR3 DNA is TGTGCCAGCAGCCCATTAACATCCGGGACTAGAGGTTCCGAGCAGTACTTC.